A single sample is the source of the 21 T cell receptor beta chains below, sequenced in a study of blood T cell repertoires in COVID-19. TCRdb's copy holds only in-frame clones and misses some; the assay was immunoSEQ multiplex PCR. The table includes some 120,000 clones, roughly 83% detected once. Sequencing input: peripheral blood. The source is a woman in her thirties who had recovered from COVID-19.

The rearrangement uses TRBV10-3 and TRBJ2-5; TRBD2 aligns across 10 bases. Per germline, CDR1 ENHRY and CDR2 SYGVKD. The ends lost 0 bases at V and 4 bases at J; junction bases unmatched: 5. The CDR3 runs to 16 residues. The CDR3 loop is CAISESMLAGGETQYF. The CDR3 DNA reads TGTGCCATCAGTGAGTCCATGTTAGCGGGGGGAGAGACCCAGTACTTC.

This clone showed up many times. CDR3 DNA sequence: TGTGCCAGCAGCCTTCAGGGGAATACTGAAGCTTTCTTT. Translation: CASSLQGNTEAFF. The J gene is TRBJ1-1, the V gene TRBV14; a weak D match, TRBD1 (6 bases). The CDR3 length is 13 residues. The V gene's germline CDR1 is SGHDN and CDR2 FVKESK. Trimming took off 4 bases at V and 5 bases at J, with 11 bases between the two ends.

This clone appeared a few times. V usage is TRBV4-1 and J usage is TRBJ2-3, with 9 bases identical to TRBD2. V shed 6 bases, J shed 5 bases, and the junction held 9 bases outside the gene matches. The CDR3 sequence is 15 residues long. Germline CDR1 is MGHRA and CDR2 is YSYEKL. The CDR3 here is CASRLIAGVRDTQYF. CDR3 nucleotide sequence: TGCGCCAGCAGACTAATAGCGGGAGTTCGAGATACGCAGTATTTT.

On this clone itself: Other DNA sequences in this sample translate to the same CDR3. The chain links TRBV5-4 to TRBJ1-6; 7 bases are shared with TRBD1. V shed 0 bases and J 8 bases; nucleotides not matched to a gene: 2. Germline V CDR1 and CDR2: SGHNT, YYREEE (reference sequence). The length of the CDR3 is 14 residues. This CDR3 is CASSLGQGDSPLHF. The CDR3 DNA reads TGTGCCAGCAGCTTGGGACAGGGTGATTCACCCCTCCACTTT.

The chain uses TRBV27 and TRBJ1-5; tentatively, D is TRBD1 (5 bases). The CDR3 loop spans 15 amino acids. V gave up 3 bases and J gave up 0 bases, with 9 bases separating them. Germline CDR1 reads MNHEY; CDR2 reads SMNVEV (reference sequence). The CDR3 DNA reads as TGTGCCAGCAGTTTGTCAGGGTATAGCAATCAGCCCCAGCATTTT. Translation gives CASSLSGYSNQPQHF.

The chain recombines TRBV5-5 with TRBJ1-2; 9 bases are shared with TRBD1. Germline CDR1 is SGHKS and CDR2 is YYEKEE (reference sequence). There are 12 residues in the CDR3. With 4 bases clipped from V and 8 bases from J, the junction kept 3 bases outside the gene matches. The CDR3 coding sequence is TGTGCCAGCAGCACAGGGGGCCGAGGCTACACCTTC. Protein: CASSTGGRGYTF.

V and J are TRBV7-6 and TRBJ1-4; 8 bases are shared with TRBD1. The CDR3 runs 15 residues. Germline-derived CDR1 and CDR2 are SGHVS and FNYEAQ. The J segment lost 4 bases and the V segment lost 5 bases, leaving 6 bases of the junction unmatched. CDR3 nucleotides: TGTGCCAGCAGCGCGGGGACAGGCCGTAATGAAAAACTGTTTTTT. As protein: CASSAGTGRNEKLFF.

This chain uses TRBV19 with TRBJ2-1, with D perhaps matching TRBD2 (6 bases). V was pared by 0 bases and J by 4 bases, with 10 bases between. CDR3 length: 15 amino acids. Germline V CDR1 and CDR2: LNHDA, SQIVND (reference sequence). CDR3 bases: TGTGCCAGTAGTATAGACGGGACTTCGTACAATGAGCAGTTCTTC. Amino acid sequence: CASSIDGTSYNEQFF.

The chain recombines TRBV14 with TRBJ1-1; D is unresolved. The CDR3 extends over 14 amino acids. Germline V gene lookup returns CDR1 SGHDN and CDR2 FVKESK. Trimming stripped 4 bases from V and 0 bases from J, with 9 bases between. DNA of the CDR3: TGTGCCAGCAGCCTAGCGGGTATGAACACTGAAGCTTTCTTT. It is translated as CASSLAGMNTEAFF.

V usage is TRBV6-5 and J usage is TRBJ1-2; D is uncertain. With 0 bases removed from V and 0 bases from J, the gap between germline ends came to 11 bases. The CDR3 has 16 amino acids. Looked up from germline, CDR1 is MNHEY and CDR2 is SVGAGI. CDR3 DNA: TGTGCCAGCAGTTACTCGAGTACGGCGGCTAACTATGGCTACACCTTC. Translated: CASSYSSTAANYGYTF.

CDR3 amino acids: CAWSLTGKAEQYF. The DNA of the CDR3 is TGTGCCTGGAGTTTAACAGGGAAGGCCGAGCAGTACTTC. This chain links TRBV30 with TRBJ2-7; TRBD1 is a possible D gene (6 bases). Deletions cut 2 bases from V and 6 bases from J, with 14 bases between. The CDR3 contains 13 residues. Germline loops: CDR1 GTSNPN, CDR2 SVGIG (reference sequence).

V is TRBV4-1 and J is TRBJ2-6; TRBD2 matches at 7 bases. Germline V gene data show CDR1 as MGHRA and CDR2 as YSYEKL. This CDR3 is 19 amino acids long. The CDR3 reads CATTRGGDLASSGANVLTF. The DNA for the CDR3 is TGCGCTACCACAAGGGGAGGGGATTTGGCTTCGTCTGGGGCCAACGTCCTGACTTTC.

This rearrangement joins TRBV4-1 to TRBJ2-7; TRBD2 might be the D (7 bases). Trimming removed 0 bases from V and 3 bases from J, with 15 bases in between. The germline CDR1 and CDR2 sequences are MGHRA and YSYEKL. The CDR3 is 16 residues long. This chain's CDR3 is CASSQEKAGDYYEQYF. CDR3 DNA sequence: TGCGCCAGCAGCCAAGAAAAAGCAGGGGACTACTACGAGCAGTACTTC.

The V call is TRBV2, the J call TRBJ1-2, with TRBD1 as a possible D gene (6 bases). The CDR3 covers 14 residues. V shed 4 bases and J shed 5 bases, with 14 bases lying between them. Per germline, CDR1 SNHLY and CDR2 FYNNEI. This chain's CDR3 is CASSAEQGIYGYTF. Written as DNA, the CDR3 is TGTGCCAGCAGTGCCGAACAGGGAATATATGGCTACACCTTC.

The rearrangement joins TRBV2 to TRBJ2-1; perhaps TRBD1 as D (5 bases). Germline V lookup: CDR1 SNHLY, CDR2 FYNNEI. Trimming took 5 bases from V and 12 from J, leaving 11 bases between them. This CDR3 is built from 11 residues. The CDR3 bases are TGTGCCAGCAGTCAACTAAGGGGGCAGTTCTTC. This codes for CASSQLRGQFF.

This chain joins TRBV7-9 and TRBJ1-6; tentative D call: TRBD1 (5 bases). This CDR3 is 16 amino acids long. Trimming pared 5 bases from V and 5 bases from J, leaving 16 bases between. Germline-derived CDR1 and CDR2 are SEHNR and FQNEAQ (reference sequence). CDR3 region: CASSPSGAGDNSPLHF. The DNA of the CDR3 is TGTGCCAGCAGCCCTAGCGGGGCGGGAGATAATTCACCCCTCCACTTT.

The rearrangement uses TRBV7-3 and TRBJ2-5; 11 positions match TRBD2. The CDR3 runs 15 residues. Trimming removed 5 bases from V and 2 bases from J; junction bases left unmatched: 4. The germline V gene has CDR1 SGHTA and CDR2 FQGTGA. The CDR3 nucleotides are TGTGCCAGCAGCCCTAGCGGGGGGTCTCAAGAGACCCAGTACTTC. Its translation: CASSPSGGSQETQYF.

The rearrangement uses TRBV27 and TRBJ1-2; 9 positions agree with TRBD1. V shed 5 bases, J shed 4 bases, and the junction held 8 bases outside the gene matches. Germline V gives CDR1 MNHEY, CDR2 SMNVEV (reference sequence). The CDR3 is 15 amino acids. The CDR3 is CASSPRQGGGYGYTF. The CDR3 DNA reads as TGTGCCAGCAGTCCGAGACAGGGGGGTGGCTATGGCTACACCTTC.

The rearrangement uses TRBV12-3 or TRBV12-4 and TRBJ1-2; D is unresolved. V lost 5 bases and J 8 bases, leaving 15 bases between the germline ends. There are 13 residues in the CDR3. The CDR3 here is CASSPSSAGGYTF. DNA for the CDR3: TGTGCCAGCAGTCCGTCCTCAGCGGGAGGCTACACCTTC.

In its sample, this clone was seen many times. This chain links TRBV18 with TRBJ1-5, with 11 bases aligning to TRBD1. This CDR3 has 17 amino acids. V lost 3 bases, J lost 2 bases, and 6 bases stayed unmatched. In germline, CDR1 is KGHSH, CDR2 LQKENI. The CDR3 bases are TGTGCCAGCTCACCTTTGGGGACAGGGGGGGGCAATCAGCCCCAGCATTTT. Protein product: CASSPLGTGGGNQPQHF.

The chain is built from TRBV6-5 and TRBJ2-7, with 8 positions matching TRBD1. V was pared by 10 bases and J by 4 bases, with 9 bases of the junction left unmatched. There are 13 residues in the CDR3. Germline V gene lookup returns CDR1 MNHEY and CDR2 SVGAGI. The CDR3 region has the DNA TGTGCCACCTCGGGACAGGCTCAGTACGAGCAGTACTTC. Translating it yields CATSGQAQYEQYF.